Presented here are 6 T cell receptor beta chains from one specimen sequenced in a study of blood T cell repertoires in COVID-19. The data were produced by immunoSEQ multiplex PCR, yet TCRdb's version contains in-frame clones alone and is incomplete. The sample records a few hundred thousand clones, 88% being singletons. The material sequenced was PBMCs or T cells enriched from blood (not recorded which). These receptors all stem from a woman aged 55-70 years in a cohort exposed to, infected with or recovered from COVID-19 (not recorded which).

The chain carries TRBV29-1 and TRBJ1-4, with 7 positions matching TRBD1. V lost 4 bases to trimming and J lost 8 bases; unmatched junction nucleotides: 10. Per the germline V gene, CDR1 is SQVTM and CDR2 is ANQGSEA. This CDR3 is 14 amino acids long. This CDR3 reads CSVGRGLQPEKLFF. CDR3 nucleotides: TGCAGCGTTGGGAGGGGGCTTCAGCCCGAAAAACTGTTTTTT.

This clone showed up just a few times. The chain is built from TRBV3-1 (or the pseudogene TRBV3-2) and TRBJ1-4, with D possibly TRBD1 on 5 matching bases. This CDR3 is 13 amino acids long. Deletions cut 4 bases from V and 8 bases from J, with 11 bases between. Germline CDR1 LGHDT, CDR2 YNNKEL (reference sequence). In DNA, the CDR3 is TGTGCCAGCAGCCTCCAGGGTTGGGAAAAACTGTTTTTT. Its translation is CASSLQGWEKLFF.

The chain combines TRBV2 with TRBJ2-3; D is unclear. The ends were cut back, 6 bases at V and 2 bases at J, with 12 bases in the middle. CDR3 length equals 14 residues. CDR1 and CDR2 from the germline V gene are SNHLY and FYNNEI. CDR3 loop: CASSLPVYTDTQYF. CDR3 coding DNA: TGTGCCAGCAGCCTCCCGGTCTACACAGATACGCAGTATTTT.

This clone turned up a few times. The chain is built from TRBV18 and TRBJ2-4; 8 positions match TRBD1. Germline CDR1 KGHSH, CDR2 LQKENI. Germline trimming cut 3 bases from V and 0 bases from J; bases unmatched to any gene: 10. The CDR3 sequence is 18 residues long. The DNA of the CDR3 is TGTGCCAGCTCACCTACGGGACAGGCAGCTCTAGCCAAAAACATTCAGTACTTC. It codes for CASSPTGQAALAKNIQYF.

The chain combines TRBV9 with TRBJ2-5; 9 bases match TRBD2. J gave up 2 bases and V 3 bases, and 8 bases lay outside the gene matches. Looked up from germline, CDR1 is SGDLS and CDR2 is YYNGEE. The CDR3 spans 16 residues. The CDR3: CASSGWRSGRQETQYF. For the CDR3, the DNA is TGTGCCAGCAGCGGGTGGCGTAGCGGGAGACAAGAGACCCAGTACTTC. Using reference TRBV9 and TRBJ2-5 for the parts outside the CDR3, the full variable domain is DSGVTQTPKHLITATGQRVTLRCSPRSGDLSVYWYQQSLDQGLQFLIQYYNGEERAKGNILERFSAQQFPDLHSELNLSSLELGDSALYFCASSGWRSGRQETQYFGPGTRLLVL.

This chain joins TRBV4-2 and TRBJ2-7; 9 bases align to TRBD2. From germline, CDR1 is LGHNA and CDR2 YNFKEQ. V lost 0 bases, J lost 6 bases, and 21 bases stayed unmatched. The CDR3 length is 20 residues. CDR3 amino acids: CASSQDLSGSGSLGTREQYF. The CDR3 nucleotides read TGTGCCAGCAGCCAAGATCTGAGCGGTAGCGGGAGCCTTGGAACCCGCGAGCAGTACTTC.